The following is a T cell receptor (beta chain) sequence with its context. The data derive from a study of blood T cell repertoires in COVID-19. Study information: Sites across the United States, Italy and Spain contributed samples from acute and convalescent COVID-19.

Participant ages covered 18 to 89 years across about two dozen US areas. Researchers sorted participants into cohorts using their self-reported clinical history. In the original workflow: Amplification from reference gene primers served as the basis for estimated nucleated cell counts. Measured with immunoSEQ multiplex PCR; TCRdb has only the in-frame clones, and not every one. D and trimming come from the DNA, and the V and J calls and clone size come from that table. The sample lists approximately 190,000 clones, 65% to 90% occurring once. The specimen sequenced was PBMCs or T cells enriched from blood (not recorded which). The sequence was collected from an older woman with acute COVID-19.

CDR3: CASKQGVGSPLHF. The CDR3, as DNA: TGTGCCAGTAAGCAGGGGGTAGGATCACCCCTCCACTTT. The J gene is TRBJ1-6, the V gene TRBV12-3 or TRBV12-4; 7 bases fit TRBD1. The CDR3 totals 13 residues. The ends lost 9 bases at V and 10 bases at J; junction bases unmatched: 9.